This TCR beta chain was retrieved from a study of T cells in Graves' hyperthyroidism and ophthalmopathy. Germline V CDR1 and CDR2: DFQATT, SNEGSKA (reference sequence). The CDR3 spans 11 residues. Regarding this clonotype: Its antigen is not identified.

Researchers amplified the TCR beta CDR3 regions from RNA transcripts. Researchers ran a first-round RT-PCR on the TCR CDR3 using the HTBI primer set. TCRdb ran MiXCR on the multiplex PCR reads and lists one entry per CDR3 protein. The repertoire holds a few hundred thousand distinct CDR3 sequences, 35% to 55% seen once, with more than 7.5% in the top ten. Study-wide findings and caveats: Most thyroid-expanded clonotypes above 0.001 were also found in blood. In the analysis, a 13 V-J model separated ophthalmopathy from stable hyperthyroidism.

It was uncontrolled infection, other autoimmune disease, pregnancy or lactation that excluded patients. Diagnosis rested on symptoms, serum thyroxine and TRAb, thyroid ultrasound, and orbital computed tomography. The genes are TRBV20-1 and TRBJ2-1; D is uncertain. The DNA end favors TRBJ2-7, so the J call may be wrong. This TCR was recovered from a woman aged 18-30 years with Graves' hyperthyroidism. The specimen was peripheral blood or thyroid tissue (not recorded which). CDR3 loop: CSANGNNEQYF. The CDR3 coding sequence is TGCAGTGCTAACGGAAACAATGAGCAGTACTTC.